Below are 21 T cell receptor beta chains sequenced from a single sample in a study of cytomegalovirus exposure and HLA in healthy donors. The PCR had 60 Vbeta and 13 Jbeta primers. Data came from immunoSEQ multiplex PCR; TCRdb stores just in-frame clones and leaves some out. Its clone listing holds about 72,000 clones. Sequencing was carried out using PBMCs. These receptors were collected from a man aged 40-49 years in good health and CMV-seronegative.

The chain has TRBV27 and TRBJ2-7, with D perhaps matching TRBD1 (6 bases). Per the germline V gene, CDR1 is MNHEY and CDR2 is SMNVEV (reference sequence). This CDR3 is built from 17 residues. V was clipped by 8 bases and J by 1 base, with 24 bases between them. CDR3 residues: CASPIRIWGRGSYEQYF. The CDR3 nucleotides read TGTGCCAGCCCGATTAGGATCTGGGGGCGCGGGTCCTACGAGCAGTACTTC.

This chain uses TRBV13 with TRBJ2-7; 9 bases align to TRBD1. The CDR3 loop spans 14 amino acids. V lost 5 bases, J lost 2 bases, and 4 bases stayed unmatched. CDR1 and CDR2 from the germline V gene are PRHDT and FYEKMQ (reference sequence). The CDR3 DNA follows: TGTGCCAGCAGCCTACAGGGGGCCACCTACGAGCAGTACTTC. This gives the protein CASSLQGATYEQYF.

The rearrangement links TRBV20-1 to TRBJ1-1; D unresolved. This CDR3 is 11 amino acids long. Trimming took off 5 bases at V and 5 bases at J, with 9 bases between the two ends. Germline-derived CDR1 and CDR2 are DFQATT and SNEGSKA (reference sequence). The CDR3 DNA is TGCAGTGCTTTCTGGGCGACTGAAGCTTTCTTT. This codes for CSAFWATEAFF.

This chain joins TRBV9 and TRBJ1-1, with a possible D match to TRBD1 (6 bases). Trimming removed 2 bases at V and 0 bases at J, with 11 bases between. Germline assignment: CDR1 SGDLS and CDR2 YYNGEE. CDR3 length: 15 amino acids. CDR3 DNA sequence: TGTGCCAGCAGCGTCGTACAGGGTGTGAACACTGAAGCTTTCTTT. Its protein is CASSVVQGVNTEAFF.

The gene calls are TRBV20-1 and TRBJ2-1; no clear D. The CDR3 is 11 residues long. Germline CDR1 and CDR2: DFQATT and SNEGSKA (reference sequence). V gave up 3 bases and J gave up 10 bases, with 10 bases separating them. CDR3 in DNA: TGCAGTGCTAGTAATGAGGCGGAGCAGTTCTTC. Protein product: CSASNEAEQFF.

V is TRBV18 and J is TRBJ2-1, with TRBD1 matching over 12 bases. There are 15 residues in the CDR3. V shed 3 bases, J shed 7 bases, and the junction held 4 bases outside the gene matches. The germline gives CDR1 KGHSH, CDR2 LQKENI. CDR3: CASSPGQGARNEQFF. The CDR3 DNA sequence: TGTGCCAGCTCACCGGGACAGGGGGCTCGGAATGAGCAGTTCTTC.

V is TRBV30 and J is TRBJ1-1, with D perhaps TRBD1 (5 bases). The CDR3 runs 15 residues. Deletions cut 5 bases from V and 6 bases from J, with 22 bases between. Germline loops: CDR1 GTSNPN, CDR2 SVGIG (reference sequence). CDR3 loop: CAWAGPRRGTPEAFF. For the CDR3, the DNA is TGTGCCTGGGCGGGACCGCGGCGGGGGACCCCTGAAGCTTTCTTT. The full variable domain, in which reference TRBV30 and TRBJ1-1 provide the parts outside the CDR3, is SQTIHQWPATLVQPVGSPLSLECTVEGTSNPNLYWYRQAAGRGLQLLFYSVGIGQISSEVPQNLSASRPQDRQFILSSKKLLLSDSGFYLCAWAGPRRGTPEAFFGQGTRLTVV.

The chain joins TRBV6-1 to TRBJ2-7, with 7 bases that match TRBD2. Per the germline V gene, CDR1 is MNHNS and CDR2 is SASEGT. V gave up 1 base and J gave up 3 bases; unmatched junction bases: 6. The CDR3 contains 15 residues. The CDR3 region is CASSEEGSGRYEQYF. CDR3 bases: TGTGCCAGCAGTGAAGAAGGTAGCGGGCGCTACGAGCAGTACTTC.

V and J are TRBV30 and TRBJ2-4; no clear D gene. The CDR3 has 12 residues. Germline V CDR1 and CDR2: GTSNPN, SVGIG (reference sequence). Trimming removed 0 bases at V and 4 bases at J, with 4 bases between. The CDR3 loop reads CAWSVQKNIQYF. For the CDR3, the DNA is TGTGCCTGGAGTGTCCAGAAAAACATTCAGTACTTC.

The chain joins TRBV29-1 to TRBJ1-5; 7 bases match TRBD1. The CDR3 runs to 14 residues. Trimming took 5 bases from V and 5 from J; bases not matched to a gene: 9. Germline lookup yields CDR1 SQVTM and CDR2 ANQGSEA. CDR3 loop: CSVTKGDRDQPQHF. DNA of the CDR3: TGCAGCGTTACGAAGGGAGACAGGGATCAGCCCCAGCATTTT. Filled out from reference TRBV29-1 and TRBJ1-5, the complete variable domain reads SAVISQKPSRDICQRGTSLTIQCQVDSQVTMMFWYRQQPGQSLTLIATANQGSEATYESGFVIDKFPISRPNLTFSTLTVSNMSPEDSSIYLCSVTKGDRDQPQHFGDGTRLSIL.

J is TRBJ2-4 and V is TRBV11-1; 9 bases fit TRBD1. The ends lost 5 bases at V and 4 bases at J; junction bases unmatched: 6. The germline CDR1 and CDR2 sequences are SGHAT and FQDESV (reference sequence). This CDR3 is built from 15 residues. The CDR3 coding sequence is TGTGCCAGCAGCCCCAAGACAGGGGGAAAAAACATTCAGTACTTC. Translated, it gives CASSPKTGGKNIQYF.

CDR3 sequence: CASSFGTGGNYGYTF. CDR3 in DNA: TGTGCCAGCAGTTTCGGGACAGGGGGCAACTATGGCTACACCTTC. This chain uses TRBV27 with TRBJ1-2, with 12 bases matching TRBD1. After removal of 3 bases from V and 2 bases from J, the junction contained 1 base not matched to a gene. CDR3 size: 15 residues. Germline V gives CDR1 MNHEY, CDR2 SMNVEV (reference sequence).

A remark on this clone: Other DNA sequences of this sample code for an identical CDR3. The genes are TRBV5-6 and TRBJ2-2; TRBD2 matches 8 bases. Germline CDR1 SGHDT, CDR2 YYEEEE. This CDR3 contains 16 residues. The J segment lost 2 bases and the V segment lost 4 bases, leaving 7 bases of the junction unmatched. CDR3 nucleotides: TGTGCCAGCAGCCTCGGACTAGCCCGAAACACCGGGGAGCTGTTTTTT. Protein: CASSLGLARNTGELFF.

Here the CDR3 DNA reads TGCGCCAGCAGCCAAGATAGTTGGGGCGAGTACCAGCCCCAGCATTTT. Its protein product is CASSQDSWGEYQPQHF. The chain recombines TRBV4-1 with TRBJ1-5; tentative D call: TRBD1 (5 bases). Germline V gene data show CDR1 as MGHRA and CDR2 as YSYEKL. The CDR3 totals 16 residues. The ends were cut back, 0 bases at V and 7 bases at J, with 16 bases in the middle.

The rearrangement joins TRBV6-1 to TRBJ2-2; TRBD1 matches at 7 bases. CDR3 length equals 15 residues. Germline V lookup: CDR1 MNHNS, CDR2 SASEGT. With V trimmed by 0 bases and J by 7 bases, 5 bases remained unmatched. DNA of the CDR3: TGTGCCAGCAGTGAAGCAGGGGGCATGGTCGGGGAGCTGTTTTTT. This gives the protein CASSEAGGMVGELFF.

The chain employs TRBV4-2 and TRBJ1-1; TRBD1 matches 10 bases. The CDR3 covers 16 residues. Trimming took 4 bases from V and 3 from J; bases not matched to a gene: 8. CDR1 is LGHNA and CDR2 is YNFKEQ in the germline V gene. CDR3 loop: CASSPGQGRWDTEAFF. DNA for the CDR3: TGTGCCAGCAGCCCGGGACAGGGGCGCTGGGACACTGAAGCTTTCTTT.

The chain uses TRBV9 and TRBJ2-1; maybe TRBD2 (5 bases). From germline, CDR1 is SGDLS and CDR2 YYNGEE. The CDR3 extends over 13 amino acids. With 0 bases removed from V and 7 bases from J, the gap between germline ends came to 8 bases. The CDR3 is CASSVAERNEQFF. CDR3 DNA sequence: TGTGCCAGCAGCGTAGCGGAGCGGAATGAGCAGTTCTTC.

This chain joins TRBV6-1 and TRBJ1-6; D ambiguous. CDR3 length: 14 amino acids. The germline CDR1 and CDR2 sequences are MNHNS and SASEGT. V was trimmed by 8 bases and J by 0 bases, leaving 8 bases between them. CDR3: CASGGRSYNSPLHF. Written as DNA, the CDR3 is TGTGCCAGCGGAGGGCGCTCCTATAATTCACCCCTCCACTTT.

The chain has TRBV4-2 and TRBJ1-5; tentative D call: TRBD1 (6 bases). From germline, CDR1 is LGHNA and CDR2 YNFKEQ. This CDR3 is built from 19 residues. Trimming took 4 bases from V and 0 from J, leaving 22 bases between them. The CDR3 nucleotides read TGTGCCAGCAGCCCCGCCCAAGGGATCCAAGGGGGTAGCAATCAGCCCCAGCATTTT. Protein sequence: CASSPAQGIQGGSNQPQHF.

The chain joins TRBV6-6 to TRBJ1-1; unclear D gene. The germline gives CDR1 MNHNY, CDR2 SVGAGI (reference sequence). The CDR3 is 11 amino acids. Trimming removed 6 bases from V and 6 bases from J, with 8 bases in between. The CDR3 DNA sequence: TGTGCCAGCAGACTTCAGGCTGAAGCTTTCTTT. Protein product: CASRLQAEAFF.

The chain is built from TRBV29-1 and TRBJ2-1; TRBD2 matches at 9 bases. V shed 4 bases, J shed 4 bases, and the junction held 8 bases outside the gene matches. This CDR3 spans 15 amino acids. Germline values: CDR1 SQVTM, CDR2 ANQGSEA. CDR3 region: CSVVGASGAYNEQFF. The CDR3 coding sequence is TGCAGCGTTGTCGGGGCTAGCGGGGCGTACAATGAGCAGTTCTTC.